This entry concerns a single T cell receptor (beta chain). Only in-frame clones appear in the TCRdb table, and some are missing; sequencing was by immunoSEQ multiplex PCR. The sample yields about 82,000 clones, roughly 92% seen once. The data belong to a study of technical replicates of blood from a handful of donors. This TCR derives from a human donor in good health. Specimen: T cells isolated from PBMCs.

The CDR3 coding sequence is TGTGCCAGCAGTGAAGACCCTGCCAGAGAGACCCAGTACTTC. Amino acid sequence: CASSEDPARETQYF. The V gene is TRBV6-1, the J gene TRBJ2-5; D not certain. The germline gives CDR1 MNHNS, CDR2 SASEGT. Trimming took off 1 base at V and 4 bases at J, with 10 bases between the two ends. This CDR3 region has 14 residues.